Listed here are 29 T cell receptor beta chains from one sample, sequenced in a study of blood T cell repertoires in COVID-19. Measured with immunoSEQ multiplex PCR; TCRdb has only the in-frame clones, and not every one. The repertoire holds some 250,000 clones, approximately 82% seen once, with less than 4% in the top ten. The sequenced sample consisted of peripheral blood. These receptor sequences come from a woman aged 18-29 years with acute or convalescent COVID-19.

Concerning this clone: One end of the junction is discordant with germline, which a read error may explain. The chain couples TRBV3-1 (or the pseudogene TRBV3-2) to TRBJ1-2; the D is unclear. In germline, CDR1 is LGHDT, CDR2 YNNKEL (reference sequence). There are 12 residues in the CDR3. The CDR3 protein is CASSQGADRPLF. CDR3 in DNA: TGTGCCAGCAGCCAAGGGGCAGACCGGCCCCTCTTC.

The chain joins TRBV28 to TRBJ2-7; 7 bases fit TRBD2. Germline-derived CDR1 and CDR2 are MDHEN and SYDVKM. CDR3 length: 15 amino acids. V lost 2 bases, J lost 2 bases, and 6 bases stayed unmatched. The DNA for the CDR3 is TGTGCCAGCAGTTTAGGACTAGGGTCTACCTACGAGCAGTACTTC. Its protein product is CASSLGLGSTYEQYF.

V and J are TRBV23-1 and TRBJ2-2; TRBD2 might be the D (6 bases). TRBV23-1 is an ORF for which the function is uncertain. The CDR3 runs 21 residues. Between the trimmed V and J ends, which lost 4 bases and 2 bases, there was a span of 29 bases. The CDR3 region has the DNA TGCGCCAGCAGTCCTGGTCGCGGGGAAAAGAGCGGTATTAAAAACACCGGGGAGCTGTTTTTT. This gives the protein CASSPGRGEKSGIKNTGELFF.

On this clone: The same CDR3 also results from other DNA sequences found in this sample. The J gene is TRBJ1-3, the V gene TRBV6-5; D gene unclear. V was pared by 5 bases and J by 0 bases, with 5 bases between. Germline CDR1 MNHEY, CDR2 SVGAGI. The CDR3 consists of 13 residues. CDR3 loop: CASSPNSGNTIYF. Written as DNA, the CDR3 is TGTGCCAGCAGTCCAAACTCTGGAAACACCATATATTTT.

This chain connects TRBV7-9 to TRBJ2-7; TRBD2 aligns across 7 bases. Unmatched junction bases numbered 5, after V lost 8 bases and J lost 4 bases. This CDR3 has 12 residues. CDR1 and CDR2 from the germline V gene are SEHNR and FQNEAQ (reference sequence). This CDR3 reads CASGGDKYEQYF. The CDR3, as DNA: TGTGCCAGCGGGGGGGATAAGTACGAGCAGTACTTC.

The chain has TRBV3-1 (or the pseudogene TRBV3-2) and TRBJ2-7, with 11 bases matching TRBD1. This CDR3 region has 15 residues. Trimming took 3 bases from V and 6 from J; bases not matched to a gene: 7. Per the germline V gene, CDR1 is LGHDT and CDR2 is YNNKEL (reference sequence). The CDR3, as DNA: TGTGCCAGCAGCCACGGACAGGGGGCTACATCCGAGCAGTACTTC. It yields the protein CASSHGQGATSEQYF.

CDR3 region: CATRGSGSYEQFF. Written as DNA, the CDR3 is TGTGCCACCAGAGGAAGCGGGAGCTATGAGCAGTTCTTC. The chain joins TRBV15 to TRBJ2-1, with 8 bases that match TRBD2. CDR1 is LNHNV, CDR2 YYDKDF, per germline (reference sequence). V was pared by 6 bases and J by 8 bases, with 6 bases of the junction left unmatched. The CDR3 extends over 13 amino acids.

V is TRBV28 and J is TRBJ2-7, with D maybe TRBD2 (6 bases). Germline lookup yields CDR1 MDHEN and CDR2 SYDVKM. This CDR3 comprises 12 residues. The V gene lost 5 bases and the J gene lost 9 bases, with 14 bases spanning the gap. In nucleotides, the CDR3 is TGTGCCAGCAGTACGGGACTCATCGGGCAGTACTTC. Translated, it gives CASSTGLIGQYF.

The chain carries TRBV11-3 and TRBJ2-7; 10 positions agree with TRBD1. CDR1 SGHNT and CDR2 YENEEA come from the germline V gene. The CDR3 contains 14 residues. Losses at the gene ends were 6 bases for V and 5 bases for J; bases not matched to a gene: 7. The CDR3 nucleotides are TGTGCCAGCAGTCGGACAGGGGGTTCTAACGAGCAGTACTTC. It encodes CASSRTGGSNEQYF.

This clone showed up just once. The CDR3 nucleotides read TGCGCCAGCAGCCAACCGGACAGACTCTCCTACAATGAGCAGTTCTTC. Its protein is CASSQPDRLSYNEQFF. This rearrangement joins TRBV4-3 to TRBJ2-1, with D perhaps matching TRBD1 (6 bases). The CDR3 length is 16 residues. In germline, CDR1 is LGHNA, CDR2 YSLEER. V was shortened by 2 bases and J by 0 bases, with 11 bases between the two germline ends.

This clone showed up just a few times. The chain links TRBV12-3 or TRBV12-4 to TRBJ1-1, with D maybe TRBD1 (5 bases). The CDR3 contains 13 residues. Trimming left V 3 bases short and J 8 bases short, with 13 bases between. The CDR3 region is CASSFAGFGEAFF. DNA for the CDR3: TGTGCCAGCAGTTTCGCAGGGTTTGGGGAAGCTTTCTTT.

In this sample, this clone turned up once. The chain combines TRBV13 with TRBJ2-3; TRBD2 matches at 9 bases. Germline CDR1 and CDR2: PRHDT and FYEKMQ (reference sequence). V gave up 0 bases and J gave up 2 bases; unmatched junction bases: 6. CDR3 length equals 17 residues. CDR3 nucleotide sequence: TGTGCCAGCAGCTTAGGTGGGGCGGGAGGGCCCACAGATACGCAGTATTTT. Amino acid sequence: CASSLGGAGGPTDTQYF.

This chain joins TRBV5-6 and TRBJ2-1; tentatively, D is TRBD1 (5 bases). With 3 bases removed from V and 5 bases from J, the gap between germline ends came to 12 bases. There are 14 residues in the CDR3. The germline gives CDR1 SGHDT, CDR2 YYEEEE. As DNA, the CDR3 is TGTGCCAGCAGCTGGGGCCGTGCAAACAATGAGCAGTTCTTC. Encoded protein: CASSWGRANNEQFF.

The J gene is TRBJ2-4, the V gene TRBV4-3; 10 bases are a match to TRBD2. The germline V gene has CDR1 LGHNA and CDR2 YSLEER. The CDR3 is made up of 16 amino acids. After removal of 4 bases from V and 1 base from J, the junction contained 4 bases not matched to a gene. CDR3 sequence reads: CASSPSGRGAKNIQYF. CDR3 DNA: TGCGCCAGCAGCCCGAGCGGGAGGGGTGCCAAAAACATTCAGTACTTC.

This chain joins TRBV6-4 and TRBJ1-1, with D perhaps TRBD1 (6 bases). V was shortened by 3 bases and J by 0 bases, with 14 bases between the two germline ends. The CDR3 runs to 16 residues. The germline CDR1 and CDR2 sequences are MRHNA and SNTAGT. The CDR3 is CASSEKPGGLNTEAFF. CDR3 nucleotide sequence: TGTGCCAGCAGTGAAAAGCCGGGGGGGCTGAACACTGAAGCTTTCTTT.

The chain couples TRBV27 to TRBJ2-7, with 8 bases fitting TRBD2. The V gene's germline CDR1 is MNHEY and CDR2 SMNVEV (reference sequence). The junction had 6 bases not matched to a gene; V was cut back by 5 bases and J by 3 bases. The CDR3 length is 14 residues. The CDR3 DNA reads as TGTGCCAGCAGTCCCCCGGGACTAGTCTACGAGCAGTACTTC. Translated, it gives CASSPPGLVYEQYF.

V gene TRBV10-3 combines with J gene TRBJ1-5, with D perhaps TRBD1 (6 bases). Germline lookup yields CDR1 ENHRY and CDR2 SYGVKD. This CDR3 has 13 amino acids. The V gene lost 6 bases and the J gene lost 11 bases, with 17 bases spanning the gap. DNA of the CDR3: TGTGCCATCAGGGGGGGGCAAGCTGAGGCCCAGCATTTT. This sequence encodes CAIRGGQAEAQHF.

This chain connects TRBV7-3 to TRBJ1-6; 10 nucleotides agree with TRBD1. Germline CDR1 and CDR2: SGHTA and FQGTGA. The V gene end was trimmed by 2 bases and the J gene end by 9 bases; junction bases not matched to a gene: 1. This CDR3 has 14 residues. The CDR3 nucleotides read TGTGCCAGCAGCTTAGGGACAGGGGCTTCACCCCTCCACTTT. Translating it yields CASSLGTGASPLHF.

The chain employs TRBV27 and TRBJ1-6, with no clear D. The germline V and J ends were trimmed by 5 bases and 10 bases, with 15 bases remaining between them. The CDR3 loop spans 14 amino acids. Looked up from germline, CDR1 is MNHEY and CDR2 is SMNVEV (reference sequence). Written as DNA, the CDR3 is TGTGCCAGCAGTCCGGGGAGAGGGCGGTCACCCCTCCACTTT. This encodes CASSPGRGRSPLHF.

The V and J genes are TRBV27 and TRBJ2-5; D is perhaps TRBD2 (5 bases). This CDR3 is built from 13 residues. Trimming stripped 0 bases from V and 5 bases from J, with 7 bases between. CDR1 MNHEY and CDR2 SMNVEV come from the germline V gene (reference sequence). The CDR3: CASSLSGSETQYF. CDR3 coding DNA: TGTGCCAGCAGTTTATCGGGGAGCGAGACCCAGTACTTC.

This clone has only a few counts. This chain joins TRBV6-5 and TRBJ2-2; perhaps TRBD1 as D (5 bases). Germline V gives CDR1 MNHEY, CDR2 SVGAGI. V dropped 2 bases and J dropped 1 base, with 8 bases sitting between them. This CDR3 comprises 15 residues. The CDR3 loop is CASSYGQGNTGELFF. The CDR3 coding sequence is TGTGCCAGCAGTTACGGGCAGGGGAACACCGGGGAGCTGTTTTTT.

The rearrangement links TRBV14 to TRBJ1-1; 8 nucleotides align to TRBD1. V lost 5 bases to trimming and J lost 0 bases; unmatched junction nucleotides: 5. Germline V gives CDR1 SGHDN, CDR2 FVKESK. This CDR3 contains 15 residues. For the CDR3, the DNA is TGTGCCAGCAGCTCCCGACAGGGGCTGAACACTGAAGCTTTCTTT. Its protein product is CASSSRQGLNTEAFF.

This rearrangement joins TRBV5-1 to TRBJ2-3; 7 bases are shared with TRBD2. Germline CDR1 reads SGHRS; CDR2 reads YFSETQ. This CDR3 is built from 15 residues. V trimming: 2 bases; J trimming: 0 bases; junction bases outside the gene matches: 3. CDR3 in amino acids: CASSFSGASTDTQYF. CDR3 nucleotides: TGCGCCAGCAGCTTCAGCGGGGCTAGCACAGATACGCAGTATTTT.

V is TRBV18 and J is TRBJ1-2; TRBD1 matches 8 bases. V lost 3 bases to trimming and J lost 6 bases; unmatched junction nucleotides: 15. This CDR3 spans 17 amino acids. Germline lookup yields CDR1 KGHSH and CDR2 LQKENI. The CDR3 region is CASSPNPRTGSQDGYTF. CDR3 nucleotide sequence: TGTGCCAGCTCACCCAACCCGCGGACAGGGTCGCAAGATGGCTACACCTTC. Using reference TRBV18 and TRBJ1-2 for the parts outside the CDR3, the full variable domain is NAGVMQNPRHLVRRRGQEARLRCSPMKGHSHVYWYRQLPEEGLKFMVYLQKENIIDESGMPKERFSAEFPKEGPSILRIQQVVRGDSAAYFCASSPNPRTGSQDGYTFGSGTRLTVV.

This chain connects TRBV2 to TRBJ2-2; TRBD2 agrees at 10 bases. V trimming: 7 bases; J trimming: 6 bases; junction bases outside the gene matches: 8. CDR1 is SNHLY and CDR2 is FYNNEI in the germline V gene. The CDR3 runs 15 residues. This CDR3 is CASKRSSGSSGELFF. The CDR3 DNA is TGTGCCAGCAAGAGGTCTAGCGGGAGTTCCGGGGAGCTGTTTTTT.

The V call is TRBV30, the J call TRBJ2-1; maybe TRBD2 (6 bases). CDR3 length: 15 amino acids. Trimming removed 0 bases at V and 2 bases at J, with 11 bases between. The germline V gene encodes CDR1 GTSNPN and CDR2 SVGIG (reference sequence). For the CDR3, the DNA is TGTGCCTGGAGTGTACTGGCGGGGACCTACAATGAGCAGTTCTTC. Translation gives CAWSVLAGTYNEQFF.

The chain joins TRBV6-1 to TRBJ2-1, with D possibly matching TRBD2 (6 bases). CDR1 and CDR2 from the germline V gene are MNHNS and SASEGT. The CDR3 extends over 20 amino acids. Trimming shortened V by 0 bases and J by 0 bases, and 21 bases separated the two germline ends. CDR3: CASSEALGGGAASSYNEQFF. The CDR3 DNA reads TGTGCCAGCAGTGAAGCGTTGGGGGGAGGTGCGGCTAGCTCCTACAATGAGCAGTTCTTC.

The chain couples TRBV4-2 to TRBJ1-1; weak D call: TRBD1 (5 bases). The length of the CDR3 is 18 residues. The V gene's germline CDR1 is LGHNA and CDR2 YNFKEQ. Trimming took 0 bases from V and 1 from J, leaving 18 bases between them. CDR3 amino acids: CASSQDPTQRQPNTEAFF. The CDR3 DNA is TGTGCCAGCAGCCAAGATCCGACCCAAAGACAGCCGAACACTGAAGCTTTCTTT.

The chain combines TRBV6-2 or TRBV6-3 with TRBJ2-3; D may be TRBD2 (6 bases). Germline V gene sequence: CDR1 MNHEY, CDR2 SVGEGT. The V end was cut by 4 bases, the J end by 3 bases, with 11 bases between. There are 14 residues in the CDR3. The CDR3 region is CASSSLAGTDTQYF. The DNA of the CDR3 is TGTGCCAGCAGTTCACTAGCCGGAACAGATACGCAGTATTTT.